These 4 T cell receptor beta chains were sequenced from one sample in a study of T cells in Graves' hyperthyroidism and ophthalmopathy. Using RNA transcripts as the source, TCR beta CDR3 regions were amplified. Using the HTBI primer set, a first-round RT-PCR was run on the TCR CDR3. TCRdb analysed the multiplex PCR reads with MiXCR anew, one entry per CDR3 protein. The sample has hundreds of thousands of distinct CDR3 sequences; over 12% are singletons. The sequenced sample consisted of blood. These receptors were obtained from a man between 18 and 35 years old with Graves' ophthalmopathy.

This clonotype was seen a few times. The chain links TRBV7-9 to TRBJ2-3, with 8 bases that match TRBD1. CDR1 and CDR2 from the germline V gene are SEHNR and FQNEAQ (reference sequence). The J segment lost 5 bases and the V segment lost 3 bases, leaving 10 bases of the junction unmatched. The CDR3 extends over 16 amino acids. CDR3 region: CASSFTRTGWVDTQYF. The CDR3 DNA reads as TGTGCCAGCAGCTTCACCCGGACAGGGTGGGTAGATACGCAGTATTTT.

The table lists this clonotype with a few counts. The V and J genes are TRBV7-8 and TRBJ1-5; the D is unclear. Per the germline V gene, CDR1 is SGHVS and CDR2 is FQNEAQ. V was clipped by 1 base and J by 6 bases, with 16 bases between them. This CDR3 has 16 amino acids. The CDR3 sequence is CASSLDPRSYSQPQHF. The CDR3 DNA reads as TGTGCCAGCAGCTTAGATCCCAGGTCCTATTCTCAGCCCCAGCATTTT.

V and J are TRBV3-1 and TRBJ2-7, with 10 bases aligning to TRBD2. V trimming: 0 bases; J trimming: 6 bases; junction bases outside the gene matches: 11. The CDR3 length is 17 residues. CDR1 is LGHDT and CDR2 is YNNKEL in the germline V gene (reference sequence). CDR3 region: CASSQDYPASGGREQYF. In nucleotides, the CDR3 is TGTGCCAGCAGCCAAGACTATCCGGCTAGCGGGGGTCGCGAGCAGTACTTC.

In its sample, this clonotype was seen many times. The chain employs TRBV5-1 and TRBJ2-7, with TRBD2 identical over 10 bases. The germline V gene has CDR1 SGHRS and CDR2 YFSETQ. The CDR3 sequence is 16 residues long. V shed 0 bases and J 6 bases; nucleotides not matched to a gene: 9. The CDR3: CASSLGTSGHPSEQYF. In DNA form, the CDR3 reads TGCGCCAGCAGCTTGGGGACTAGCGGACATCCTAGCGAGCAGTACTTC.